The 10 T cell receptor beta chains reported below all come from one sample, sequenced in a study of patients and donors after allogeneic stem cell transplantation. In TCRdb, the RT-PCR reads were re-called with MiXCR into one record per CDR3 protein. The table has more than 850,000 distinct CDR3 sequences, roughly 18% seen once. Specimen: blood, either unsorted or a sorted T cell fraction (not recorded which). Every receptor here comes from a human donor who was either an allogeneic HSCT recipient or a stem cell or donor lymphocyte infusion donor (not recorded which). It is not recorded whose cells these are; they may come from a transplant donor.

The genes are TRBV11-2 and TRBJ2-1, with TRBD2 matching over 9 bases. The V and J ends lost 4 bases and 2 bases, in that order; junction bases with no gene match: 9. The CDR3 contains 17 residues. The germline CDR1 and CDR2 sequences are SGHAT and FQNNGV. DNA of the CDR3: TGTGCCAGCAGCTCCGCGACTAGCGGATTCACCTACAATGAGCAGTTCTTC. Protein sequence: CASSSATSGFTYNEQFF.

A word on this clonotype: At one of its ends the junction is not consistent with the germline gene, which may arise from a read error. The chain carries TRBV20-1 and TRBJ2-2; no clear D gene. The germline CDR1 and CDR2 sequences are DFQATT and SNEGSKA (reference sequence). This CDR3 has 15 amino acids. The CDR3: CSARDQGLSTGELFF. The CDR3 DNA follows: TGCAGTGCCAGAGACCAAGGATTAAGCACCGGGGAGCTGTTTTTT.

The V call is TRBV29-1, the J call TRBJ1-3; a possible D gene is TRBD1 (5 bases). CDR3 length equals 14 residues. Germline CDR1 and CDR2: SQVTM and ANQGSEA. Trimming stripped 1 base from V and 0 bases from J, with 7 bases between. The CDR3, as DNA: TGCAGCGTTGAAGGGACAAACTCTGGAAACACCATATATTTT. Translation gives CSVEGTNSGNTIYF. The variable domain in full, with the rest retrieved from reference TRBV29-1 and TRBJ1-3, is SAVISQKPSRDICQRGTSLTIQCQVDSQVTMMFWYRQQPGQSLTLIATANQGSEATYESGFVIDKFPISRPNLTFSTLTVSNMSPEDSSIYLCSVEGTNSGNTIYFGEGSWLTVV.

This clonotype was recorded a few times. The chain uses TRBV25-1 and TRBJ2-1, with a possible D match to TRBD2 (6 bases). Trimming took 3 bases from V and 6 from J, leaving 9 bases between them. The CDR3 has 13 amino acids. Germline values: CDR1 MGHDK, CDR2 SYGVNS. In DNA form, the CDR3 reads TGTGCCAGCAGTGAGGACTATCCCAATGAGCAGTTCTTC. Translation gives CASSEDYPNEQFF.

The sample holds a few counts of this clonotype. The chain uses TRBV12-3 or TRBV12-4 and TRBJ2-2; D is ambiguous. The CDR3 spans 12 residues. V was cut by 2 bases and J by 6 bases, with 4 bases left in between. CDR3 DNA sequence: TGTGCCAGCAGTTTACATGCCGGGGAGCTGTTTTTT. Translating gives CASSLHAGELFF.

This clonotype was seen a few times. The J gene is TRBJ2-3, the V gene TRBV7-3; TRBD2 matches 10 bases. V dropped 1 base and J dropped 6; count of bases not matched to a gene: 10. Germline V gene data show CDR1 as SGHTA and CDR2 as FQGTGA. The CDR3 loop spans 17 amino acids. The CDR3 sequence: CASSLNRWTSGQDTQYF. The CDR3 region has the DNA TGTGCCAGCAGCTTAAACCGTTGGACTAGCGGACAGGATACGCAGTATTTT. Using reference TRBV7-3 and TRBJ2-3 for the parts outside the CDR3, the full variable domain is GAGVSQTPSNKVTEKGKYVELRCDPISGHTALYWYRQSLGQGPEFLIYFQGTGAADDSGLPNDRFFAVRPEGSVSTLKIQRTERGDSAVYLCASSLNRWTSGQDTQYFGPGTRLTVL.

The genes are TRBV24-1 and TRBJ2-3; D perhaps matches TRBD2 (6 bases). CDR3 length equals 16 residues. CDR1 is KGHDR, CDR2 SFDVKD, per germline. V was cut by 4 bases and J by 5 bases, with 18 bases left in between. The CDR3 nucleotides are TGTGCCACCAGTGACCCGGACTACCCTGATGTAGATACGCAGTATTTT. Its translation: CATSDPDYPDVDTQYF.

This clonotype showed up just a few times. The chain combines TRBV6-2 or TRBV6-3 with TRBJ2-6; 10 nucleotides match TRBD1. This CDR3 is built from 22 residues. CDR1 and CDR2 from the germline V gene are MNHEY and SVGEGT. Losses at the gene ends were 0 bases for V and 0 bases for J; bases not matched to a gene: 14. The CDR3 bases are TGTGCCAGCAGTTACTCCCCAGCGGACAGGGGGAGTTTCTTCTCTGGGGCCAACGTCCTGACTTTC. It is translated as CASSYSPADRGSFFSGANVLTF.

The gene calls are TRBV5-5 and TRBJ2-2; TRBD1 aligns across 9 bases. Germline-derived CDR1 and CDR2 are SGHKS and YYEKEE (reference sequence). The V segment lost 4 bases and the J segment 1 base; nucleotides outside the gene matches: 11. The length of the CDR3 is 18 residues. The CDR3 bases are TGTGCCAGCAGCGACCGGGAAGGGACAGGGCTGAACACCGGGGAGCTGTTTTTT. This encodes CASSDREGTGLNTGELFF.

This clonotype was found a few times. J is TRBJ1-1 and V is TRBV11-2; no firm D call. The V end was cut by 2 bases, the J end by 10 bases, with 8 bases between. This CDR3 spans 11 amino acids. Germline V gene data show CDR1 as SGHAT and CDR2 as FQNNGV. CDR3 protein: CASSLPGRAFF. In DNA, the CDR3 is TGTGCCAGCAGCTTACCAGGACGAGCTTTCTTT.